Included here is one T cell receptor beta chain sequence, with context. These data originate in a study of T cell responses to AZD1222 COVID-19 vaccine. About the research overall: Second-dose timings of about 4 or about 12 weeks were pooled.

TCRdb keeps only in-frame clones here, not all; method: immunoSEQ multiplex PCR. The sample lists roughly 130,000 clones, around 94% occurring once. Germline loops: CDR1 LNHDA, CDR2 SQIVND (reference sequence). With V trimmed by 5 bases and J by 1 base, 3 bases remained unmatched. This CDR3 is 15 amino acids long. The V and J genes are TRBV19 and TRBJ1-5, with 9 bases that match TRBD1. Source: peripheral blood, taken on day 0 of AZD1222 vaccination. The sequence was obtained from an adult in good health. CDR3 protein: CASSAGTGSNQPQHF. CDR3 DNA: TGTGCCAGTAGTGCCGGGACAGGGAGCAATCAGCCCCAGCATTTT.